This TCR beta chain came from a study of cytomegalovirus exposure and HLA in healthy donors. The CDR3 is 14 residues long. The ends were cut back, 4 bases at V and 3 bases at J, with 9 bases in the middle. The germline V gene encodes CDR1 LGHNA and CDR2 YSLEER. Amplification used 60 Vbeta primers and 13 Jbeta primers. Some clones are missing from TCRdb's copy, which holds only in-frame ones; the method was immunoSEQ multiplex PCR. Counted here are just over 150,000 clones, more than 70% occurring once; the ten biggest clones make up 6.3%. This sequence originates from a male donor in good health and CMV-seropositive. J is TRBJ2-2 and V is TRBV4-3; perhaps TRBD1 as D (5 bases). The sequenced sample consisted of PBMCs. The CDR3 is CASSPDKDTGELFF. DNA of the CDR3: TGCGCCAGCAGCCCGGACAAAGACACCGGGGAGCTGTTTTTT.